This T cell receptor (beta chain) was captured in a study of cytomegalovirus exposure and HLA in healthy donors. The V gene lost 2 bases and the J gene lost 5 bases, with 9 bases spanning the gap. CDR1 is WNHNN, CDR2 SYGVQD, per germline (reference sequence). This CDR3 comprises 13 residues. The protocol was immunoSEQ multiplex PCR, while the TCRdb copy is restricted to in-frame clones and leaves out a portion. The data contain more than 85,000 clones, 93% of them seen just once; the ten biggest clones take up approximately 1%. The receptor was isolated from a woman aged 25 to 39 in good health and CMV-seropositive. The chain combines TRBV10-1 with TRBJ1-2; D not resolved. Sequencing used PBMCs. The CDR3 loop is CASSESGGYGYTF. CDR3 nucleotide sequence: TGCGCCAGCAGTGAGAGCGGAGGATATGGCTACACCTTC.